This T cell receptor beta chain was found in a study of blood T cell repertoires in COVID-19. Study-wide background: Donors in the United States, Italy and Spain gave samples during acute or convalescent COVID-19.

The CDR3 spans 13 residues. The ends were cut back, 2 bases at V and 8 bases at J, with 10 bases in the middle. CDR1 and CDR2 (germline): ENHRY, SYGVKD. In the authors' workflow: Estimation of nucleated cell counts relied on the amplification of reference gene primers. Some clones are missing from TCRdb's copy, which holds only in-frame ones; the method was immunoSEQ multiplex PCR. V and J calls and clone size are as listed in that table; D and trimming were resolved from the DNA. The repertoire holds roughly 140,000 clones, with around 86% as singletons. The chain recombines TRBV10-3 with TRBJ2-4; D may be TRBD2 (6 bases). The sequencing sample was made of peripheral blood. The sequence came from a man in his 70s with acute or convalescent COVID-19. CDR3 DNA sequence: TGTGCCATCAGTGAGGGACTAAGGGACATTCAGTACTTC. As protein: CAISEGLRDIQYF.